This record covers a single TCR beta chain. The antigen it binds to is not known. No base qualities exist here, and no much larger clone lies one base off it. There are 15 amino acids in the CDR3, from cysteine to phenylalanine inclusive. CDR3 DNA is the only sequence kept; it has 45 bases, read in frame from the first base. CDR1 and CDR2 are drawn from the germline V gene: ENHRY, SYGVKD. The V end gives up 3 bases and the J end 6 bases, leaving 6 bases in the junction not matched to a gene. Each collaborating institution followed its own protocols to collect whole blood in K2EDTA tubes. For TCRbeta analysis, collaborators shipped samples in one of three forms: frozen whole blood, isolated PBMCs, or DNA extracted from either of those sample types. This specimen belongs to a study of blood T cell repertoires in COVID-19 (dated by TCRdb to the early 2020s). For context, the study as a whole: Samples covering the acute and convalescent phases of COVID-19 were provided by collaborators in the United States, Italy and Spain. A freely available public database, intended as a resource for researchers studying the immune response to SARS-CoV-2, is where the repertoires were released. Deeply sampled blood TCRbeta repertoires from subjects exposed to, actively infected with, or recovered from COVID-19 were included in the dataset. Nearly every sample came with metadata listing a de-identified subject ID, COVID-19 status, age in years and sex. The samples were drawn from the first 160 participants of the ongoing ImmuneRACE study and from some 1,300 subjects provided by 6 global collaborators. Where available, HLA class I and class II types were taken from metadata supplied by the sample provider and were not determined by assay-based typing. The material from the prospective study consisted of cDNA or gDNA derived from T cells, B-cell-depleted T cells, or PBMCs.

TCRbeta CDR3 regions were amplified from genomic DNA using the immunoSEQ Assay, a bias-controlled multiplex PCR. The paper's data handling went like this. The number of nucleated cells in each sample was estimated from the amplification of reference gene primers within the assay. Sequence reads were collapsed and filtered to measure the absolute abundance of every unique TCRbeta CDR3 rearrangement. For each sample, productive Simpson clonality was calculated as the square root of Simpson's diversity index across productive rearrangements. Imported from immuneACCESS, the table was reduced by TCRdb to in-frame sequences with V and J called. These copies leave out some clones; in studies compared against another copy, an unresolved V gene accounts for under half, and the cause of the remainder is not known. That table supplies the V and J calls and clone size; D and trimming were determined from the DNA. Within this sample are roughly 250,000 clones, with approximately 89% of them counted one time only. 2% to 3% of the sample rests with the top ten.

What the research found in general, with its limitations: Clinical and demographic metadata were provided uncurated, with the amount varying by source and participant.

The V and J segments used are TRBV10-3 and TRBJ1-1, and 11 junctional nucleotides match TRBD1. This TCR was sampled from a woman in her forties or fifties with acute or convalescent COVID-19. Sequencing was done on a sample of peripheral blood. The nucleotide sequence is TGTGCCATCAGTGAAGGACAGGGGGCAGAGGCTGAAGCTTTCTTT. The encoded protein is CAISEGQGAEAEAFF.